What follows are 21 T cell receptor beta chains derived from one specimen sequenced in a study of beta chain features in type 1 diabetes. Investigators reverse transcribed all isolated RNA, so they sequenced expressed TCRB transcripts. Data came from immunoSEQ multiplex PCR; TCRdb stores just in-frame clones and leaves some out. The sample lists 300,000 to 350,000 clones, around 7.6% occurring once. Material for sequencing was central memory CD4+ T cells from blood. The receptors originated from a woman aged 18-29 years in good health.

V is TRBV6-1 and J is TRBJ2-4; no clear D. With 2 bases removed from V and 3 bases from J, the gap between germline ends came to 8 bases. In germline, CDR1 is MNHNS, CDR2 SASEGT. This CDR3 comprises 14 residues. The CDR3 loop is CASSEPGGKNIQYF. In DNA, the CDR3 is TGTGCCAGCAGTGAACCGGGTGGCAAAAACATTCAGTACTTC.

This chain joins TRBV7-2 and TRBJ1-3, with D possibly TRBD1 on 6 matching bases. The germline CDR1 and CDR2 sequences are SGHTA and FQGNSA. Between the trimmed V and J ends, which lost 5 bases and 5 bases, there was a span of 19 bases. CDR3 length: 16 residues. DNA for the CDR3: TGTGCCAGCAGCGCCCTTGGGGGGCCGTCAAGAAACACCATATATTTT. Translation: CASSALGGPSRNTIYF.

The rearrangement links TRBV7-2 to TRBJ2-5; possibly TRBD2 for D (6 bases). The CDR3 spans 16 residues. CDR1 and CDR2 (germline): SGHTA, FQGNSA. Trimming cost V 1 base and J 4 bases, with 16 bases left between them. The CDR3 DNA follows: TGTGCCAGCAGCTTAGACCGGGGGTCGGGGATAGAGACCCAGTACTTC. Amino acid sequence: CASSLDRGSGIETQYF.

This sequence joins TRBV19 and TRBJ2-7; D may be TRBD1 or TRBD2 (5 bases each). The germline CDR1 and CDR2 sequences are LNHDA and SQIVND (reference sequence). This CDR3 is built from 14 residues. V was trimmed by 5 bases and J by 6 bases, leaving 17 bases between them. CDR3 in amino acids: CASSYGTLRSEQYF. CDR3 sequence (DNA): TGTGCCAGTAGTTACGGGACGCTCCGCTCCGAGCAGTACTTC.

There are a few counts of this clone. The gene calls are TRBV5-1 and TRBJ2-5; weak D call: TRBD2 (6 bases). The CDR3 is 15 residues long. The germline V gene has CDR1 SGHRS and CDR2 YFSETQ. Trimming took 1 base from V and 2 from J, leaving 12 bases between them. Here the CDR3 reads CASSLMAGIQETQYF. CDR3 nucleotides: TGCGCCAGCAGCTTGATGGCGGGAATTCAAGAGACCCAGTACTTC.

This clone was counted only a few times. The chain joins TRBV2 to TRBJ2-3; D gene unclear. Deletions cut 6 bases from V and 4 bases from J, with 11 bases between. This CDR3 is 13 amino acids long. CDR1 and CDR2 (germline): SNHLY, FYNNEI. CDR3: CASRRLVSDTQYF. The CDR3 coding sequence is TGTGCCAGCAGAAGACTGGTTTCAGATACGCAGTATTTT.

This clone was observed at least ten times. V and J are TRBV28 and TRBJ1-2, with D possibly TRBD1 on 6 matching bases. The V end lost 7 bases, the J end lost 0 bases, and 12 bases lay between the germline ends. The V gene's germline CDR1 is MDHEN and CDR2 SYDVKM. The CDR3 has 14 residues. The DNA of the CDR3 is TGTGCCAGCAATCAGGGGAACCCTAACTATGGCTACACCTTC. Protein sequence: CASNQGNPNYGYTF.

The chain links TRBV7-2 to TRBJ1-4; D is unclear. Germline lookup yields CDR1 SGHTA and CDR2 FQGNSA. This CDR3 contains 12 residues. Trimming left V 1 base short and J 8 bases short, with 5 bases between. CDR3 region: CASSLDDEKLFF. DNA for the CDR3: TGTGCCAGCAGCTTAGATGACGAAAAACTGTTTTTT.

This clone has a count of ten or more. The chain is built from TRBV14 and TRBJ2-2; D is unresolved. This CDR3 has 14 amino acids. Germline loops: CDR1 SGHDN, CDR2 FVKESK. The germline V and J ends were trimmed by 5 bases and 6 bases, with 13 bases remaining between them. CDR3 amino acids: CASSSYISPGELFF. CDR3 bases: TGTGCCAGCAGCTCATACATTTCCCCCGGGGAGCTGTTTTTT.

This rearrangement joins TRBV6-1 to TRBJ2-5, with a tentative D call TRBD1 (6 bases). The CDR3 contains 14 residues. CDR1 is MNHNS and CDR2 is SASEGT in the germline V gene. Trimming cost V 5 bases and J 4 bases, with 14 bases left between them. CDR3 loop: CASSLQGQLETQYF. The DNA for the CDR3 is TGTGCCAGCAGTCTACAGGGTCAACTAGAGACCCAGTACTTC.

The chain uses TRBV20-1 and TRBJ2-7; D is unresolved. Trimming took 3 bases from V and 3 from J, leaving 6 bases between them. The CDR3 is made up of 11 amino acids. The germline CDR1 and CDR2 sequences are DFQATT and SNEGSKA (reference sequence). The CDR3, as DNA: TGCAGTGCTAGGCGCTTCTACGAGCAGTACTTC. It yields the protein CSARRFYEQYF.

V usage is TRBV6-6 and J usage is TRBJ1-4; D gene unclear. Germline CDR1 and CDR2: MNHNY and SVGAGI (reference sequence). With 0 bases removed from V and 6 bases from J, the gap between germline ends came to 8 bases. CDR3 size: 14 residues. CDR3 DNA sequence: TGTGCCAGCAGTTACTCGAGAGTAGATGAAAAACTGTTTTTT. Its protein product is CASSYSRVDEKLFF.

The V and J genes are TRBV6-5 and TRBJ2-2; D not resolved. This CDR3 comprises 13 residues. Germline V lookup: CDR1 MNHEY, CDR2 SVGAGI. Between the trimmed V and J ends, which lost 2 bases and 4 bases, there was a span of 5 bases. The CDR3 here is CASSYRRTGELFF. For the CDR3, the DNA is TGTGCCAGCAGTTACAGACGCACCGGGGAGCTGTTTTTT.

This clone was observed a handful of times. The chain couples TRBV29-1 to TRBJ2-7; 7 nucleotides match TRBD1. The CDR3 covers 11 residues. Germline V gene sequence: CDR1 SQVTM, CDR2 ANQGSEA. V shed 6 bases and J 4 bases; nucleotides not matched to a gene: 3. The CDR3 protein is CSVLTGYEQYF. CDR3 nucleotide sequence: TGCAGCGTACTGACAGGGTACGAGCAGTACTTC.

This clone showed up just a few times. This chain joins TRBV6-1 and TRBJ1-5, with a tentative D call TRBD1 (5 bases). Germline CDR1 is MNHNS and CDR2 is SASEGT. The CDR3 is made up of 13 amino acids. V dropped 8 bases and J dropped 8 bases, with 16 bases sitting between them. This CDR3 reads CASHGTVGEPQHF. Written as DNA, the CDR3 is TGTGCCAGCCACGGGACCGTGGGCGAGCCCCAGCATTTT.

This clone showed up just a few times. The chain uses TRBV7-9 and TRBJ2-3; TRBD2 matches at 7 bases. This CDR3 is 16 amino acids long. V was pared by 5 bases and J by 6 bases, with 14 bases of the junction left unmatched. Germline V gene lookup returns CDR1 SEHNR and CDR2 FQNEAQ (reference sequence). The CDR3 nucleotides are TGTGCCAGCAGCCAGAATAGTGGGAGGGCCGGTGATACGCAGTATTTT. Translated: CASSQNSGRAGDTQYF.

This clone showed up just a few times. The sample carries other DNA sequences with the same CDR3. The CDR3 here is CSVDGGFNQPQHF. The DNA for the CDR3 is TGCAGCGTTGATGGTGGTTTCAATCAGCCCCAGCATTTT. This chain links TRBV29-1 with TRBJ1-5; the D is unclear. V lost 3 bases and J 3 bases, leaving 9 bases between the germline ends. The CDR3 covers 13 residues. Per germline, CDR1 SQVTM and CDR2 ANQGSEA. Filled out from reference TRBV29-1 and TRBJ1-5, the complete variable domain reads SAVISQKPSRDICQRGTSLTIQCQVDSQVTMMFWYRQQPGQSLTLIATANQGSEATYESGFVIDKFPISRPNLTFSTLTVSNMSPEDSSIYLCSVDGGFNQPQHFGDGTRLSIL.

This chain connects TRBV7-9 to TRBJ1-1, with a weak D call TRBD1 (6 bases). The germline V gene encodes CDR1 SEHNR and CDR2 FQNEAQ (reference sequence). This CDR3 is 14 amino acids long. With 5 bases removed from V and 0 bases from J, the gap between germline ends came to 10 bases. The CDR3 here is CASSPDRLNTEAFF. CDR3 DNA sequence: TGTGCCAGCAGCCCAGACAGGTTGAACACTGAAGCTTTCTTT.

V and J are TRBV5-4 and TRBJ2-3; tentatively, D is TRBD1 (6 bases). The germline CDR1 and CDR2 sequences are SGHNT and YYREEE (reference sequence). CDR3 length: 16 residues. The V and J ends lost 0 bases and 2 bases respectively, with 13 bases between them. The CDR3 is CASSLGARGTTDTQYF. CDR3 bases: TGTGCCAGCAGCTTGGGGGCCAGGGGCACCACAGATACGCAGTATTTT. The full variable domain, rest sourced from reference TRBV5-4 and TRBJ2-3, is ETGVTQSPTHLIKTRGQQVTLRCSSQSGHNTVSWYQQALGQGPQFIFQYYREEENGRGNFPPRFSGLQFPNYSSELNVNALELDDSALYLCASSLGARGTTDTQYFGPGTRLTVL.

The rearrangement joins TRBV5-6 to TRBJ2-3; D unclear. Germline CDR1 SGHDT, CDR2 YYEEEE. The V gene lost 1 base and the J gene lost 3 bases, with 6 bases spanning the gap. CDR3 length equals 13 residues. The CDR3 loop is CASSLRLTDTQYF. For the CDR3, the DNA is TGTGCCAGCAGCTTGAGGTTGACAGATACGCAGTATTTT.

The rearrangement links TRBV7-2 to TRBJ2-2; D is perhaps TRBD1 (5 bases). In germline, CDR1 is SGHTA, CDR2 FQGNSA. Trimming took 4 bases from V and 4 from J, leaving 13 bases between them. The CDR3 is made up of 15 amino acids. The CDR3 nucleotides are TGTGCCAGCAGCTCCGGGCCGACAGTCACCGGGGAGCTGTTTTTT. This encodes CASSSGPTVTGELFF.